Presented here are 23 T cell receptor beta chains from one specimen sequenced in a study of radiotherapy plus CTLA-4 blockade in lung cancer. The repertoire was sequenced with immunoSEQ multiplex PCR; TCRdb's copy has only in-frame clones and lacks some. Of about 48,000 clones in the sample, about 88% were seen once. The material sequenced was peripheral blood, taken from a patient treated with radiotherapy plus ipilimumab. Receptor source: a human donor with non-small cell lung cancer that progressed on radiotherapy plus ipilimumab. Some clones in this sample may be carry-over from other donors' samples.

Remarks on this clone: Other nucleotide sequences in the sample specify the same CDR3. The genes are TRBV29-1 and TRBJ2-5; D is possibly TRBD2 (5 bases). Germline-derived CDR1 and CDR2 are SQVTM and ANQGSEA. V shed 5 bases and J shed 5 bases, with 12 bases lying between them. CDR3 length equals 12 residues. In DNA form, the CDR3 reads TGCAGCGTTTTAACGGGGATGGAGACCCAGTACTTC. Translation gives CSVLTGMETQYF.

This chain uses TRBV27 with TRBJ2-2, with 10 nucleotides matching TRBD2. The trim removed 3 bases at V and 0 bases at J, leaving 7 bases unmatched. CDR3 length: 18 amino acids. Germline values: CDR1 MNHEY, CDR2 SMNVEV (reference sequence). The DNA of the CDR3 is TGTGCCAGCAGTTTCCTCCGGCTAGCGGGAGCGAACACCGGGGAGCTGTTTTTT. Protein: CASSFLRLAGANTGELFF.

The chain is built from TRBV6-4 and TRBJ2-2; D remains ambiguous. V was shortened by 7 bases and J by 4 bases, with 13 bases between the two germline ends. CDR3 length: 14 amino acids. Germline V gene data show CDR1 as MRHNA and CDR2 as SNTAGT. CDR3 bases: TGTGCCAGCACGTCAACTCCGGGCACCGGGGAGCTGTTTTTT. Residues: CASTSTPGTGELFF.

The V call is TRBV29-1, the J call TRBJ1-1; the match to TRBD1 covers 7 bases. Germline trimming cut 4 bases from V and 4 bases from J; bases unmatched to any gene: 15. The germline V gene has CDR1 SQVTM and CDR2 ANQGSEA. This CDR3 comprises 16 residues. CDR3 nucleotide sequence: TGCAGCGTTGCAACGTCAGGGGGGATCGTAGCCACTGAAGCTTTCTTT. As protein: CSVATSGGIVATEAFF.

The V and J genes are TRBV15 and TRBJ2-7; no firm D call. The CDR3 length is 14 residues. Trimming left V 1 base short and J 2 bases short, with 9 bases between. The V gene's germline CDR1 is LNHNV and CDR2 YYDKDF (reference sequence). CDR3 amino acids: CATSRAYEAYEQYF. The CDR3 DNA is TGTGCCACCAGCAGAGCCTACGAGGCCTACGAGCAGTACTTC.

The J gene is TRBJ1-6, the V gene TRBV30; tentative D call: TRBD1 (5 bases). Germline V gene data show CDR1 as GTSNPN and CDR2 as SVGIG (reference sequence). V was clipped by 0 bases and J by 7 bases, with 7 bases between them. The CDR3 loop spans 13 amino acids. CDR3: CAWSVQENSPLHF. For the CDR3, the DNA is TGTGCCTGGAGTGTACAGGAGAATTCACCCCTCCACTTT. The variable domain in full, completed from reference TRBV30 and TRBJ1-6, reads SQTIHQWPATLVQPVGSPLSLECTVEGTSNPNLYWYRQAAGRGLQLLFYSVGIGQISSEVPQNLSASRPQDRQFILSSKKLLLSDSGFYLCAWSVQENSPLHFGNGTRLTVT.

This clone has a single count. The genes are TRBV11-2 and TRBJ2-1, with 12 positions matching TRBD2. CDR3 length equals 15 residues. The V gene end was trimmed by 5 bases and the J gene end by 2 bases; junction bases not matched to a gene: 1. The germline gives CDR1 SGHAT, CDR2 FQNNGV. The CDR3 DNA is TGTGCCAGCAGCCTAGCGGGAGGGCCCTACAATGAGCAGTTCTTC. Translation gives CASSLAGGPYNEQFF.

The V and J genes are TRBV6-6 and TRBJ2-3, with D possibly matching TRBD1 (6 bases). Trimming pared 0 bases from V and 1 base from J, leaving 8 bases between. CDR3 length: 15 amino acids. The germline V gene has CDR1 MNHNY and CDR2 SVGAGI (reference sequence). CDR3 in DNA: TGTGCCAGCAGTTACTCCAGACAGGGCACAGATACGCAGTATTTT. Translating gives CASSYSRQGTDTQYF.

This chain uses TRBV5-5 with TRBJ2-7; 9 bases align to TRBD2. The CDR3 has 14 residues. V was clipped by 4 bases and J by 4 bases; unmatched bases: 6. The V gene's germline CDR1 is SGHKS and CDR2 YYEKEE (reference sequence). This CDR3 is CASSPTSGGYEQYF. The CDR3 DNA reads TGTGCCAGCAGCCCGACTAGCGGAGGATACGAGCAGTACTTC.

This chain connects TRBV5-1 to TRBJ1-5, with 10 bases identical to TRBD1. Germline loops: CDR1 SGHRS, CDR2 YFSETQ. There are 15 residues in the CDR3. J lost 4 bases, V lost 0 bases, and 1 base had no gene match. The CDR3 region is CASSLEGQGNQPQHF. DNA for the CDR3: TGCGCCAGCAGCTTGGAGGGACAGGGGAATCAGCCCCAGCATTTT.

The V call is TRBV5-6, the J call TRBJ2-4, with 8 positions matching TRBD1. Per the germline V gene, CDR1 is SGHDT and CDR2 is YYEEEE. This CDR3 has 17 residues. Trimming at V came to 1 base and at J to 2 bases, leaving 8 bases not matched to a gene. The CDR3: CASSLLGQGATKNIQYF. The CDR3 bases are TGTGCCAGCAGCTTGCTAGGGCAGGGGGCGACCAAAAACATTCAGTACTTC. The full variable domain, completed using reference TRBV5-6 and TRBJ2-4, is DAGVTQSPTHLIKTRGQQVTLRCSPKSGHDTVSWYQQALGQGPQFIFQYYEEEERQRGNFPDRFSGHQFPNYSSELNVNALLLGDSALYLCASSLLGQGATKNIQYFGAGTRLSVL.

Only one count was recorded for this clone. V gene TRBV5-1 combines with J gene TRBJ1-4; TRBD1 aligns across 11 bases. V gave up 4 bases and J gave up 10 bases; unmatched junction bases: 6. The CDR3 sequence is 14 residues long. Germline CDR1 SGHRS, CDR2 YFSETQ. The CDR3 coding sequence is TGCGCCAGCAGCCCGGGACAGGGGGAGGGAAAACTGTTTTTT. It is translated as CASSPGQGEGKLFF.

The V call is TRBV4-3, the J call TRBJ2-7; 10 bases are a match to TRBD1. This CDR3 region has 15 residues. In germline, CDR1 is LGHNA, CDR2 YSLEER. V gave up 4 bases and J gave up 4 bases; unmatched junction bases: 7. The DNA of the CDR3 is TGCGCCAGCAGCCGGGAACCGGGACAGGGGTACGAGCAGTACTTC. Its protein is CASSREPGQGYEQYF.

The chain links TRBV7-2 to TRBJ2-7; the D gene is possibly TRBD1 (6 bases). Germline CDR1 and CDR2: SGHTA and FQGNSA. CDR3 length equals 13 residues. Between the trimmed V and J ends, which lost 6 bases and 3 bases, there was a span of 12 bases. The CDR3 DNA is TGTGCCAGCAGACAGGGAAACAACTACGAGCAGTACTTC. It codes for CASRQGNNYEQYF.

The chain employs TRBV5-1 and TRBJ2-7; tentatively, D is TRBD2 (6 bases). The germline gives CDR1 SGHRS, CDR2 YFSETQ. This CDR3 has 14 amino acids. Trimming cost V 3 bases and J 2 bases, with 12 bases left between them. The CDR3 bases are TGCGCCAGCAGCTCGTATTGGACTACCTACGAGCAGTACTTC. Its translation: CASSSYWTTYEQYF.

The chain couples TRBV9 to TRBJ1-3; no clear D gene. Germline loops: CDR1 SGDLS, CDR2 YYNGEE. Trimming stripped 4 bases from V and 8 bases from J, with 31 bases between. CDR3 length: 19 amino acids. The CDR3 region has the DNA TGTGCCAGCAGCACCAGCCCAAAATCACAGTCGGATATGGTACACACCATATATTTT. The encoded protein is CASSTSPKSQSDMVHTIYF.

The CDR3 protein is CASSVGSGGAGELFF. The CDR3 bases are TGCGCCAGCAGTGTTGGTAGCGGGGGCGCCGGGGAGCTGTTTTTT. This chain connects TRBV10-2 to TRBJ2-2, with TRBD2 matching over 9 bases. The V gene's germline CDR1 is WSHSY and CDR2 SAAADI. With 4 bases clipped from V and 6 bases from J, the junction kept 6 bases outside the gene matches. This CDR3 region has 15 residues.

The V and J genes are TRBV6-1 and TRBJ1-4; D gene uncertain. The CDR3 is 16 residues long. V lost 1 base and J lost 0, with 9 bases in between. Germline loops: CDR1 MNHNS, CDR2 SASEGT. CDR3 amino acids: CASSEERVPTNEKLFF. The CDR3 bases are TGTGCCAGCAGTGAAGAGCGGGTTCCAACTAATGAAAAACTGTTTTTT.

The chain joins TRBV28 to TRBJ2-1, with 9 bases that match TRBD2. V was pared by 5 bases and J by 9 bases, with 11 bases of the junction left unmatched. CDR1 is MDHEN, CDR2 SYDVKM, per germline. The CDR3 totals 15 residues. CDR3 region: CASSGVGTSKLEQFF. The CDR3 bases are TGTGCCAGCAGTGGGGTGGGGACTAGCAAGCTTGAGCAGTTCTTC.

This chain links TRBV11-2 with TRBJ2-6, with a tentative D call TRBD1 (6 bases). The CDR3 totals 18 residues. V shed 1 base and J shed 0 bases, with 13 bases lying between them. CDR1 is SGHAT and CDR2 is FQNNGV in the germline V gene. In DNA, the CDR3 is TGTGCCAGCAGCTTAGGGGGACAAATTTTCTCTGGGGCCAACGTCCTGACTTTC. Its translation is CASSLGGQIFSGANVLTF.

As for this clone: Distinct nucleotide sequences in the sample also encode this CDR3. The gene calls are TRBV30 and TRBJ2-5; possible D gene TRBD1, 6 bases. Germline V gene sequence: CDR1 GTSNPN, CDR2 SVGIG (reference sequence). V dropped 2 bases and J dropped 5 bases, with 12 bases sitting between them. The CDR3 is 13 amino acids. The chain's CDR3 is CAWSSGDGETQYF. CDR3 in DNA: TGTGCCTGGAGTTCAGGGGACGGGGAGACCCAGTACTTC.

This chain joins TRBV27 and TRBJ2-1, with a weak D call TRBD2 (5 bases). Trimming stripped 2 bases from V and 0 bases from J, with 8 bases between. This CDR3 comprises 15 residues. CDR1 MNHEY and CDR2 SMNVEV come from the germline V gene (reference sequence). The CDR3 nucleotides read TGTGCCAGCAGTTTAGTACTAGTCTCCTACAATGAGCAGTTCTTC. Translating gives CASSLVLVSYNEQFF.

About this clone itself: In this CDR3 the conserved last residue, phenylalanine or tryptophan, is missing, so a read error is likely. V usage is TRBV14 and J usage is TRBJ1-2; 7 nucleotides align to TRBD1. CDR3 length: 16 amino acids. The germline V gene encodes CDR1 SGHDN and CDR2 FVKESK. V lost 1 base and J lost 2; bases outside the gene matches: 7. The CDR3 sequence is CASSQAARQGNYGYTL. The CDR3 region has the DNA TGTGCCAGCAGCCAAGCTGCTCGACAGGGAAACTATGGCTACACCCTC.